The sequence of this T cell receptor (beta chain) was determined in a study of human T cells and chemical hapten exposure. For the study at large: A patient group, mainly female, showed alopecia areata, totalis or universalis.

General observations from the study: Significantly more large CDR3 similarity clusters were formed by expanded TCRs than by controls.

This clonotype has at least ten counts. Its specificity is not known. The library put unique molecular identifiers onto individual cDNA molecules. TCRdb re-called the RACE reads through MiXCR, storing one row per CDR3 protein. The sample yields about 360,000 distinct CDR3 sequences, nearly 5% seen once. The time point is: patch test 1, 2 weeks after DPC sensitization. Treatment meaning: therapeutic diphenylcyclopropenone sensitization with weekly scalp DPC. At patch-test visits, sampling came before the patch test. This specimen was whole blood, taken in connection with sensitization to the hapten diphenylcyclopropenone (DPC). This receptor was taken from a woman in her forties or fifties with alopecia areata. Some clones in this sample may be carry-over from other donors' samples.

CDR3 DNA: TGTGCCAGCAGCACGTGGCCTAGCGGGGGGGCCAGGGCAGATACGCAGTATTTT. This gives the protein CASSTWPSGGARADTQYF. This chain connects TRBV7-2 to TRBJ2-3; TRBD2 matches at 12 bases. Trimming took 5 bases from V and 4 from J; bases not matched to a gene: 13. Germline CDR1 and CDR2: SGHTA and FQGNSA. The CDR3 is 18 amino acids.